The present TCR beta chain was sequenced within a study of blood T cell repertoires in COVID-19. Sequencing used immunoSEQ multiplex PCR; TCRdb keeps in-frame clones, though not all of them. The table shows 430,000 or so clones, with around nine tenths occurring only once. Cohort 3 recovery required two negative PCRs, clearance, or symptom resolution. CDR1 and CDR2 (germline): LGHDT, YNNKEL (reference sequence). J gave up 4 bases and V 0 bases, and 11 bases lay outside the gene matches. The CDR3 contains 17 residues. The source is a woman aged 40 to 50 who had recovered from COVID-19. The rearrangement links TRBV3-1 (or the pseudogene TRBV3-2) to TRBJ1-1, with 7 nucleotides matching TRBD1. The sample taken for sequencing was PBMCs or T cells enriched from blood (not recorded which). CDR3 sequence (DNA): TGTGCCAGCAGCCAAGAATATCGAGACAGGGTTTGCACTGAAGCTTTCTTT. Translating it yields CASSQEYRDRVCTEAFF.